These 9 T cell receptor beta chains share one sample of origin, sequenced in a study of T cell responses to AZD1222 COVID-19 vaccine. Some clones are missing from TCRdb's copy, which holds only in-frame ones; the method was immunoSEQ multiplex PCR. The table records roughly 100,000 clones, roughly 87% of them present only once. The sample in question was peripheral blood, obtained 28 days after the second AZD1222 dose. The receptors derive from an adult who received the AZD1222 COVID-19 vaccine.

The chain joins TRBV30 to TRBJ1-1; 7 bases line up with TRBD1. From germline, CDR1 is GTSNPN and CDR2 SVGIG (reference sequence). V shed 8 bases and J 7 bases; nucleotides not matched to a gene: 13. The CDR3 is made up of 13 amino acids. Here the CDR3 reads CARRLTYRGEAFF. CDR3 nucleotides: TGTGCCCGCCGCTTGACCTACAGGGGTGAAGCTTTCTTT.

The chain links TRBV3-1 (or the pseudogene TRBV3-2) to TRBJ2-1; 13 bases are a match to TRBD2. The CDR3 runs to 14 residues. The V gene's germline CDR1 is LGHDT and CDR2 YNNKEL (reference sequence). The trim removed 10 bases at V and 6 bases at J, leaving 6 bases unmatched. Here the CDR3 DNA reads TGTGCCACAACCGGGACTAGCGGGGCCAATGAGCAGTTCTTC. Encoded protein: CATTGTSGANEQFF.

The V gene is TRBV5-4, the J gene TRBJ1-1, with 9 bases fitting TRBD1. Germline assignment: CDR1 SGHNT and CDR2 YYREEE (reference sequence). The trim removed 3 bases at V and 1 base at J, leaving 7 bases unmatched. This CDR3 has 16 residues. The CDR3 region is CASSSNRGLGNTEAFF. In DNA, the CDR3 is TGTGCCAGCAGCTCCAACAGGGGGCTAGGGAACACTGAAGCTTTCTTT.

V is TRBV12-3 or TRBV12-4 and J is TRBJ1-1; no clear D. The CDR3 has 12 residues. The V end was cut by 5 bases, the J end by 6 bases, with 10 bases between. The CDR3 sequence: CASSPLPAEAFF. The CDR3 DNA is TGTGCCAGCAGTCCCTTACCGGCTGAAGCTTTCTTT.

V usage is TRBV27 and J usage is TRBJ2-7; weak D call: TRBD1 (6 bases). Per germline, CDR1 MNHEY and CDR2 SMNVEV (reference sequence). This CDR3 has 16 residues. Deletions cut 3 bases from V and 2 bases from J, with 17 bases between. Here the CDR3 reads CASSLEPTGLTYEQYF. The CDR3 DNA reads TGTGCCAGCAGTTTGGAACCGACAGGATTAACCTACGAGCAGTACTTC.

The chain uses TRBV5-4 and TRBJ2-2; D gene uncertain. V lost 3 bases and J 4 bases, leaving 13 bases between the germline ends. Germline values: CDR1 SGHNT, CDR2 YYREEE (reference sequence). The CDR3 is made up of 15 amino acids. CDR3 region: CASSYPAAGTGELFF. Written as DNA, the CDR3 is TGTGCCAGCAGCTACCCCGCGGCAGGCACCGGGGAGCTGTTTTTT.

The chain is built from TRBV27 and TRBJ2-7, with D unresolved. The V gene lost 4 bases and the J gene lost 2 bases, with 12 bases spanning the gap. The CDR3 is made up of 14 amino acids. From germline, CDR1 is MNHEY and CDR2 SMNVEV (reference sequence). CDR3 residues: CASSSPLDAYEQYF. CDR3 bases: TGTGCCAGCAGTTCCCCCCTTGACGCCTACGAGCAGTACTTC.

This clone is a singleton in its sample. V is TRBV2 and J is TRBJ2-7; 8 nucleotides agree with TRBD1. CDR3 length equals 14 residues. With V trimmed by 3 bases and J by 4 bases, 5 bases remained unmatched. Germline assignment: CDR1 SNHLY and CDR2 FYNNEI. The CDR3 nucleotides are TGTGCCAGCAGTGATAGCAGGGGGCTGTACGAGCAGTACTTC. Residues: CASSDSRGLYEQYF.

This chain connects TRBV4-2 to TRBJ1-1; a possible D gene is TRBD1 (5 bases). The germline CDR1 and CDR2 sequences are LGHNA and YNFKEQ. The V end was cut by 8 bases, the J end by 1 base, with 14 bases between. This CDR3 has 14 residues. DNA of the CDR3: TGTGCCAGCCGTCAGGGAATGGAGAACACTGAAGCTTTCTTT. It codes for CASRQGMENTEAFF.